A selection of T cell receptor beta chains follows, all from one sample in a study of tumor and adjacent non-tumor tissue in lung cancer. TCRdb re-called the multiplex PCR reads with MiXCR, one entry per CDR3 protein. Of fewer than 55,000 distinct CDR3 sequences listed, roughly 60% are singletons. Sequencing input: distant non-tumor lung tissue. The receptors come from a woman aged 40 to 55 with non-small cell lung cancer. Each CDR3 is given with its conserved first and last residue. A D gene is named only where the DNA matches it firmly. Size tells how often a clone was seen (once, few, many) or the class of an expanded clone, and some rows leave it out.

D: TRBD1
V: TRBV20-1
J: TRBJ2-5
size: few
length: 16
DNA: TGCAGTGCTAGATTGTTCCGGACAGGGGACCGTGAGACCCAGTACTTC
CDR3: CSARLFRTGDRETQYF

D: TRBD2
V: TRBV5-6
J: TRBJ2-3
size: many
length: 16
DNA: TGTGCCAGCAGCTATTTTAGCGGGAGACGCACAGATACGCAGTATTTT
CDR3: CASSYFSGRRTDTQYF

D: TRBD2
V: TRBV6-5
J: TRBJ2-7
size: many
length: 16
DNA: TGTGCCAGCAGTCCTCGCCCTAGCGGTGGGGGGGGGGAGCAGTACTTC
CDR3: CASSPRPSGGGGEQYF

D: -
V: TRBV30
J: TRBJ1-1
size: -
length: 14
DNA: TGTGTCCTTACCCGGGCATTGGGGGGCACTGAAGCTTTCTTT
CDR3: CVLTRALGGTEAFF

D: -
V: TRBV4-1
J: TRBJ2-1
size: -
length: 18
DNA: TGCGTCAGCAGCCAAGAACCCACCGCAGTAAGCTCCTACGATGAGCAGTTCTTC
CDR3: CVSSQEPTAVSSYDEQFF

D: -
V: TRBV6-5
J: TRBJ2-1
size: many
length: 11
DNA: TGTGCCAGCACCCGGTACAATGAGCAGTTCTTC
CDR3: CASTRYNEQFF

D: -
V: TRBV6-2/TRBV6-3
J: TRBJ2-1
size: many
length: 12
DNA: TGTGCCAGCAGGGGCTCCTACAATGAGCAGTTCTTC
CDR3: CASRGSYNEQFF

D: -
V: TRBV11-2
J: TRBJ2-7
size: -
length: 12
DNA: TGTGCCAACAGCCCAAGCATGTACGAGCCGTACTTC
CDR3: CANSPSMYEPYF

D: TRBD2
V: TRBV11-2
J: TRBJ2-5
size: -
length: 15
DNA: TGTGCCAGCAACTTAGCGGGGGGGGCTGGAGAGATCGAGTACTTC
CDR3: CASNLAGGAGEIEYF

D: -
V: TRBV29-1
J: TRBJ2-5
size: -
length: 12
DNA: TGCATCGTTCTGGAGGGCCCGGGGACCCAGTACTTC
CDR3: CIVLEGPGTQYF

D: -
V: TRBV24-1
J: TRBJ2-5
size: few
length: 15
DNA: TGTGCCACCAGTGATTCTAAACAGGGAATAGAGACCCAGTACTTC
CDR3: CATSDSKQGIETQYF

D: -
V: TRBV6-5
J: TRBJ1-2
size: many
length: 15
DNA: TGTGCCAGCAGTCGGACAGCCTCAGCTAACTATGGCTACACCTTC
CDR3: CASSRTASANYGYTF

D: -
V: TRBV28
J: TRBJ1-2
size: once
length: 12
DNA: TGTGTCAGCAACGGAGTGGGGAATGGTTACACCTTC
CDR3: CVSNGVGNGYTF

D: -
V: TRBV6-6
J: TRBJ1-1
size: -
length: 15
DNA: TGTGCCAGCAGGGACAGTGGTCTGGGGTCCACTGAAGCTTTCTTT
CDR3: CASRDSGLGSTEAFF

D: -
V: TRBV11-2
J: TRBJ2-3
size: -
length: 13
DNA: TGTGCCAGCAACTCCGACCCAAGGAATACGCTGTATTTT
CDR3: CASNSDPRNTLYF

D: TRBD1
V: TRBV12-3/TRBV12-4
J: TRBJ2-7
size: -
length: 15
DNA: TGTGCCAGCAATGGAATTGGGGACAGCTCATACGAGCAGTACTTC
CDR3: CASNGIGDSSYEQYF

D: TRBD1
V: TRBV11-2
J: TRBJ2-3
size: -
length: 15
DNA: TGTGCCAGCAGCCCGCTCTCAGGGGGTACGGATATGCAGTATTTT
CDR3: CASSPLSGGTDMQYF

D: -
V: TRBV29-1
J: TRBJ2-7
size: -
length: 14
DNA: TGCTGCGTTGTGACACAGAGGGGATCCTACGAGCAGTACTTC
CDR3: CCVVTQRGSYEQYF

D: -
V: TRBV20-1
J: TRBJ2-7
size: -
length: 14
DNA: TGCAGTGTTAGTAATTATGGCGGCTCCTACGAGCAGTACTTC
CDR3: CSVSNYGGSYEQYF

D: TRBD1
V: TRBV20-1
J: TRBJ2-7
size: many
length: 13
DNA: TGCAGTGCTAGGCCCGGGACAGGCTACGAGCAGTACTTC
CDR3: CSARPGTGYEQYF

D: TRBD2
V: TRBV11-2
J: TRBJ2-3
size: -
length: 15
DNA: TGTGCTAGCAGTTTAGGGACTAGCAGGACAGATACGCAGTATTTT
CDR3: CASSLGTSRTDTQYF

D: -
V: TRBV4-1
J: TRBJ2-3
size: many
length: 14
DNA: TGCGCCAGCAGCCAAGCCGCAGACACAGATACGCAGTATTTT
CDR3: CASSQAADTDTQYF

D: TRBD2
V: TRBV9
J: TRBJ2-1
size: few
length: 14
DNA: TGTGCCAGCAGCGTAGTCCTAGCGGGGGGTGAGCAGTTCTTC
CDR3: CASSVVLAGGEQFF

D: -
V: TRBV29-1
J: TRBJ2-7
size: many
length: 12
DNA: TGCAGCGTGGCGGAGGGGGCGTACGAGCAGTACTTC
CDR3: CSVAEGAYEQYF

D: TRBD2
V: TRBV29-1
J: TRBJ2-2
size: once
length: 14
DNA: TGCTGTGGGACTGTCGGGAGGTACACCGGGGAGCTGTTTTTT
CDR3: CCGTVGRYTGELFF

D: -
V: TRBV7-8
J: TRBJ2-1
size: many
length: 16
DNA: TGTGCCAGCAGCTTTGGTCCGGCGGAGAACGACAATGAGCAGTTCTTC
CDR3: CASSFGPAENDNEQFF

D: TRBD2
V: TRBV11-3
J: TRBJ2-3
size: -
length: 12
DNA: TGTGCCAGCAGCCGGGAGGCATGTACCCAGTATTTT
CDR3: CASSREACTQYF

D: -
V: TRBV7-9
J: TRBJ2-3
size: -
length: 14
DNA: TGTGCCAGCAGCTTAACGGCGGGGTTGGATACGCAGTATTTT
CDR3: CASSLTAGLDTQYF

D: -
V: TRBV5-4
J: TRBJ1-4
size: many
length: 15
DNA: TGTGCCAGCAGCCTCTCGGGGGCCGGGGGGGAAAAACTGTTTTTT
CDR3: CASSLSGAGGEKLFF

D: -
V: TRBV29-1
J: TRBJ1-4
size: -
length: 14
DNA: TGCAGCGTACAAACAGGACATCTGAATGAAAAACCGTTTTTT
CDR3: CSVQTGHLNEKPFF

D: -
V: TRBV5-4
J: TRBJ2-1
size: many
length: 15
DNA: TGTGCCAGCAGGTCAGGGGGGCTTACCTACAATGAGCAGTTCTTC
CDR3: CASRSGGLTYNEQFF

D: TRBD2
V: TRBV19
J: TRBJ2-2
size: few
length: 18
DNA: TGTGCCAGTATCACTCGGGCCCCGGGACTAGCGGGAGCCGGGGAGCTGTTTTTT
CDR3: CASITRAPGLAGAGELFF

D: TRBD2
V: TRBV29-1
J: TRBJ2-1
size: -
length: 13
DNA: TGCGGCGTTAAAGGCGGGAGCATCAATGATCAATTCTTC
CDR3: CGVKGGSINDQFF

D: -
V: TRBV6-1
J: TRBJ2-1
size: once
length: 15
DNA: TGTGCCAGCACAGTTCCAGGGTACACTTACAATGAGTGGTTCTTC
CDR3: CASTVPGYTYNEWFF

D: -
V: TRBV11-2
J: TRBJ2-4
size: -
length: 17
DNA: TGTGCTAGCAGCTTAGGAGCACAGGGTGGAGTCAAAAACATTCAGTACTTC
CDR3: CASSLGAQGGVKNIQYF

D: -
V: TRBV28
J: TRBJ2-1
size: many
length: 14
DNA: TGTGCCGAGTCACCCCGCTACGGGGAGTCTGAGCAGTTCTTC
CDR3: CAESPRYGESEQFF

D: TRBD2
V: TRBV6-2/TRBV6-3
J: TRBJ2-7
size: large
length: 13
DNA: TGTGCCAGCGGGAGGGCCCCCTCCTACGAGCAGTACTTC
CDR3: CASGRAPSYEQYF

D: -
V: TRBV11-2
J: TRBJ1-6
size: large
length: 17
DNA: TGTGCCAGCAGCTCAACATTAGGGACAAACCGGAGTTCACCCCTCCACTTT
CDR3: CASSSTLGTNRSSPLHF

D: TRBD1
V: TRBV6-5
J: TRBJ2-7
size: -
length: 13
DNA: TGTGCCAGCGGTGGGACAGAAGACTACGAGCAGTACTTC
CDR3: CASGGTEDYEQYF

D: TRBD1
V: TRBV29-1
J: TRBJ1-4
size: -
length: 13
DNA: TGCAGCGTATTCGGACAGGGGGGAGAAAAACTGTTTTTT
CDR3: CSVFGQGGEKLFF

D: TRBD2
V: TRBV4-1
J: TRBJ2-3
size: -
length: 16
DNA: TGCACCAGCAGCCAAGCCGCGGGAGGGGTACTTGATACGGAGTATTTT
CDR3: CTSSQAAGGVLDTEYF

D: -
V: TRBV5-1
J: TRBJ2-5
size: once
length: 15
DNA: TGCGTCAGCAAAGAGGCGGAAGGCCGACAAGAGACCCAGTACTTC
CDR3: CVSKEAEGRQETQYF

D: -
V: TRBV12-3/TRBV12-4
J: TRBJ2-2
size: many
length: 13
DNA: TGTGCCAGCAGGGACTCGAACACCGGGGAGCTGTTTTTT
CDR3: CASRDSNTGELFF

D: -
V: TRBV29-1
J: TRBJ2-2
size: -
length: 14
DNA: TGCAGCTTTGAAGTTGGCTTGAACACCGGGGAGCTGTTTTTT
CDR3: CSFEVGLNTGELFF

D: -
V: TRBV6-5
J: TRBJ1-1
size: -
length: 13
DNA: TGTGCCCGCAGCAATGGGCCAACTCAAGAAGCTCTCTTT
CDR3: CARSNGPTQEALF

D: -
V: TRBV11-3
J: TRBJ2-3
size: -
length: 14
DNA: TGTGCTAGCAGTTCCTTGAGTCTCTCAGATACGCATTATTTT
CDR3: CASSSLSLSDTHYF

D: TRBD2
V: TRBV20-1
J: TRBJ2-7
size: -
length: 14
DNA: TGCAGTACGACCACTAGCGGGAGTGGCTACGAGCAGTACTTC
CDR3: CSTTTSGSGYEQYF